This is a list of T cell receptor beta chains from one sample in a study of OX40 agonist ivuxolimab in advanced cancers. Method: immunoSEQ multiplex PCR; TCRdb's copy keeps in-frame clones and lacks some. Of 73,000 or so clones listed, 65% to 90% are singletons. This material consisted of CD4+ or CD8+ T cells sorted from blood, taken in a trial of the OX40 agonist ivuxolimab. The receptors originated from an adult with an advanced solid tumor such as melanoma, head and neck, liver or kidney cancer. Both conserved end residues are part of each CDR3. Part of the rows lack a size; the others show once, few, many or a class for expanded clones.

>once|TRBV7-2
CASSLRGLGLAYTGELFF
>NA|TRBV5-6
CASTPIGSGNTIYF
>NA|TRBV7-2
CASTPLGLAGNEQYF
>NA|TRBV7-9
CASSFGGGYTF
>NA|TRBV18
CASSPPNQGNTGELFF
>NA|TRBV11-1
CASSRGQARGYEQYF
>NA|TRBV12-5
CASGYPYQGDTQYF
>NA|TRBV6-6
CASSRNPTGGDNEQYF
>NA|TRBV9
CASSVGGGRADEQYF
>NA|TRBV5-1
CASSPLDSHNEQFF
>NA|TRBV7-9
CASSLQTGTAEAFF
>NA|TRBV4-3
CASSQVRTSGGDEQFF
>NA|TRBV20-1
CSPRGYTF
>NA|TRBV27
CASSPQGYGYTF
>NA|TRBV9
CASSVVDRGEAGNTIYF
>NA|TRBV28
CASSPWRTGDYGYTF
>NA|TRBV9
CASSPDSNNYGYTF
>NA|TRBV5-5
CASSLGEDMNTEAFF
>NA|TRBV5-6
CASSSGTITDTQYF
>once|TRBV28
CASSPTSGSHNEQFF
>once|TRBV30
CAWRPGTTGELFF
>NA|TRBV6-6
CASLRLGSMNTEAFF
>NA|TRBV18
CASSPALAGVGETQYF
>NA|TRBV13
CASSGPGQGAPQSYEQYF
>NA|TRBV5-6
CASSLGGRWNQPQHF
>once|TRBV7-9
CASSLAFGTSTDTQYF
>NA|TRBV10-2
CASSPFGSTDTQYF
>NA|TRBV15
CATSRERVHTIYF
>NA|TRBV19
CASTLDRTNTEAFF
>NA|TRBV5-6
CASSWGSRGSETQYF
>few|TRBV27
CASSSRTESLGSSW
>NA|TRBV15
CATSRGWGGRSTDTQYF
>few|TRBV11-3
CASSLGYGTANEQFF
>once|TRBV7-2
CASSPRLASPLHF
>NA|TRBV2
CASTWDRSYEQYF
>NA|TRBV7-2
CASSLTHGATEAFF
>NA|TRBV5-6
CASSLGGQAAYGYTF
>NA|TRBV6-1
CASSESRRGGTEAFF
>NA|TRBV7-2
CASSLVHSQNTEAFF
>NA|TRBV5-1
CASSFGRSQETQYF
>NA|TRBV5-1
CASSIAWDTAFGYTF